This entry concerns a single TCR beta chain. Per the original methods: Reference gene primer amplification yielded estimated nucleated cell counts. Assay used: immunoSEQ multiplex PCR; TCRdb lists only in-frame clones, some missing. D and trimming come from the DNA, and the V and J calls and clone size come from that table. The sample records approximately 270,000 clones, roughly 88% being singletons. The CDR3 is 17 residues long. Germline V gene lookup returns CDR1 SGHNT and CDR2 YENEEA. V was pared by 1 base and J by 4 bases, with 8 bases of the junction left unmatched. The data belong to a study of blood T cell repertoires in COVID-19. Donors of Cohort 3 who recovered were those that had two negative PCRs, clearance, or symptom resolution.

J is TRBJ2-5 and V is TRBV11-3, with 11 nucleotides matching TRBD1. The TCR was taken from a woman under 40 who had recovered from COVID-19. Sequencing input: PBMCs or T cells enriched from blood (not recorded which). The CDR3 loop reads CASSLGPGQGELETQYF. DNA of the CDR3: TGTGCCAGCAGCTTAGGACCGGGACAGGGGGAATTAGAGACCCAGTACTTC.